This is a list of T cell receptor beta chains from one sample in a study of blood T cell repertoires in COVID-19. Repertoires were generated with immunoSEQ multiplex PCR, while TCRdb's copy carries only in-frame clones and drops some. The data show around 200,000 clones, 60% to 85% seen once. The sequenced sample consisted of peripheral blood. These receptors originate from a woman aged 65 to 85 with acute or convalescent COVID-19. CDR3s include the opening cysteine and the closing phenylalanine or tryptophan. D genes are given only for firm matches. For some rows the clone size is stated as once, few or many, or as a class when expanded; others skip it.

v_call	d_call	clone_size	j_call	cdr3_aa	cdr3_nt
TRBV20-1	.	.	TRBJ2-5	CSARVEGVQYF	TGCAGTGCTAGAGTTGAGGGGGTCCAGTACTTC
TRBV10-3	.	.	TRBJ1-1	CAISEDRTNTEAFF	TGTGCCATCAGTGAGGACAGGACAAACACTGAAGCTTTCTTT
TRBV6-1	TRBD1	.	TRBJ1-2	CASSNSDRGVRGYTF	TGTGCCAGCAGCAACTCGGACAGGGGGGTTAGGGGCTACACCTTC
TRBV6-4	TRBD1	.	TRBJ1-1	CASGPGTGGVAFF	TGTGCCAGCGGCCCCGGGACAGGGGGTGTAGCTTTCTTT
TRBV28	TRBD2	few	TRBJ2-2	CASSLRGGGGELFF	TGTGCCAGCAGCTTGCGGGGGGGCGGCGGGGAGCTGTTTTTT
TRBV11-2	TRBD1	.	TRBJ2-7	CASSSPGQDSYEQYF	TGTGCCAGCAGCTCTCCGGGACAGGACTCCTACGAGCAGTACTTC
TRBV18	.	.	TRBJ2-1	CASSPSGPPGNEQFF	TGTGCCAGCTCACCCAGCGGGCCCCCCGGCAATGAGCAGTTCTTC
TRBV7-9	.	once	TRBJ2-7	CASSLEGGGYEQYF	TGTGCCAGCAGCTTAGAAGGCGGCGGCTACGAGCAGTACTTC
TRBV9	.	.	TRBJ1-2	CASSVDGIDYGYTF	TGTGCCAGCAGCGTAGACGGGATCGACTATGGCTACACCTTC
TRBV6-5	TRBD1	.	TRBJ2-7	CASSTPGQGHEQYF	TGTGCCAGCAGTACTCCGGGACAGGGCCACGAGCAGTACTTC
TRBV7-9	TRBD1	.	TRBJ1-1	CASSDRAVNTEAFF	TGTGCCAGCAGCGACAGGGCTGTCAACACTGAAGCTTTCTTT
TRBV5-1	TRBD1	.	TRBJ1-2	CASSPGQGWYGYTF	TGCGCCAGCAGCCCTGGACAGGGCTGGTATGGCTACACCTTC
TRBV7-8	.	.	TRBJ1-5	CASSPGTTSNQPQHF	TGTGCCAGCAGCCCCGGGACAACTAGCAATCAGCCCCAGCATTTT
TRBV3-1/TRBV3-2	.	few	TRBJ1-1	CASSQGTGTEAFF	TGTGCCAGCAGCCAAGGCACCGGCACTGAAGCTTTCTTT
TRBV6-5	.	.	TRBJ1-2	CASRTGYGYTF	TGTGCCAGCAGGACGGGCTATGGCTACACCTTC
TRBV25-1	.	.	TRBJ2-7	CASSEYPLLYF	TGTGCCAGCAGTGAATATCCCCTCCTGTACTTC
TRBV7-3	TRBD2	.	TRBJ2-1	CASSLSSGSYNEQFF	TGTGCCAGCAGCTTAAGTAGCGGGAGCTACAATGAGCAGTTCTTC
TRBV4-2	TRBD1	once	TRBJ2-7	CASSPSQGQNYEQYF	TGTGCCAGCAGCCCCAGCCAGGGACAGAACTACGAGCAGTACTTC
TRBV28	.	.	TRBJ1-3	CASSVSGNTIYF	TGTGCCAGCAGCGTCTCTGGAAACACCATATATTTT
TRBV5-1	.	.	TRBJ2-7	CASSPDIGGDSYEQYF	TGCGCCAGCAGCCCTGATATCGGCGGGGACTCCTACGAGCAGTACTTC
TRBV5-1	TRBD1	.	TRBJ2-5	CASSLLPGGEETQYF	TGCGCCAGCAGCTTGTTGCCAGGGGGCGAAGAGACCCAGTACTTC
TRBV3-1/TRBV3-2	TRBD1	.	TRBJ2-4	CASSHSDRGNIQYF	TGTGCCAGCAGCCATTCTGACAGGGGGAACATTCAGTACTTC
TRBV9	TRBD2	.	TRBJ2-1	CASSVDSRTSGGNEQFF	TGTGCCAGCAGCGTAGACTCTAGGACTAGCGGAGGCAATGAGCAGTTCTTC
TRBV10-3	TRBD1	.	TRBJ2-7	CAISPGQGSYEQYF	TGTGCCATCAGCCCGGGACAGGGCTCCTACGAGCAGTACTTC
TRBV28	.	.	TRBJ1-3	CASSPTGNTIYF	TGTGCCAGCAGTCCAACTGGAAACACCATATATTTT
TRBV25-1	.	.	TRBJ2-4	CASSDSKTVKNIQYF	TGTGCCAGCAGTGATTCTAAGACAGTCAAAAACATTCAGTACTTC
TRBV5-1	.	.	TRBJ1-1	CASRLFDMNTEAFF	TGCGCCAGCAGGTTGTTTGACATGAACACTGAAGCTTTCTTT
TRBV6-5	TRBD1	few	TRBJ1-6	CASSRDRANSPLHF	TGTGCCAGCAGCAGGGACAGGGCGAATTCACCCCTCCACTTT
TRBV7-9	TRBD1	.	TRBJ1-6	CASSLALGTGKHNSPLHF	TGTGCCAGCAGCTTAGCGCTCGGGACAGGGAAGCATAATTCACCCCTCCACTTT
TRBV14	.	.	TRBJ1-2	CASSQDMAYGYTF	TGTGCCAGCAGCCAAGATATGGCCTATGGCTACACCTTC
TRBV10-3	TRBD2	once	TRBJ2-1	CAISEWKREYGEQFF	TGTGCCATCAGTGAGTGGAAGCGGGAGTACGGTGAGCAGTTCTTC
TRBV7-3	.	.	TRBJ2-7	CASSLGSNYEQYF	TGTGCCAGCAGCTTAGGGAGTAACTACGAGCAGTACTTC
TRBV5-6	TRBD1	.	TRBJ2-7	CASSPFTGGSYEQYF	TGTGCCAGCAGCCCCTTTACAGGGGGTTCTTACGAGCAGTACTTC
TRBV28	TRBD2	many	TRBJ2-2	CASSLGVSLAGYTGELFF	TGTGCCAGCAGTTTAGGGGTCTCACTAGCGGGGTACACCGGGGAGCTGTTTTTT
TRBV6-5	.	.	TRBJ2-2	CASSSRGTVTGELFF	TGTGCCAGCAGTTCTCGGGGGACAGTAACCGGGGAGCTGTTTTTT
TRBV7-6	TRBD2	.	TRBJ2-7	CASSLLVAGAYEQYF	TGTGCCAGCAGCTTACTCGTAGCGGGGGCCTACGAGCAGTACTTC
TRBV12-3/TRBV12-4	TRBD1	.	TRBJ1-5	CASNLQGDEPQHF	TGTGCCAGCAATCTCCAGGGGGATGAGCCCCAGCATTTT
TRBV11-2	.	.	TRBJ2-6	CASSLAGAGANVLTF	TGTGCCAGCAGCTTAGCGGGGGCTGGGGCCAACGTCCTGACTTTC
TRBV5-4	.	.	TRBJ1-6	CASSLSSYNSPLHF	TGTGCCAGCAGCCTGAGCTCCTATAATTCACCCCTCCACTTT
TRBV18	.	.	TRBJ2-2	CASSPPPGNTGELFF	TGTGCCAGCTCACCACCGCCGGGAAACACCGGGGAGCTGTTTTTT
TRBV11-2	.	few	TRBJ2-7	CASSLVRDTSYEQYF	TGTGCCAGCAGCTTAGTAAGGGACACCTCCTACGAGCAGTACTTC
TRBV11-2	.	.	TRBJ2-6	CASSPSGANVLTF	TGTGCCAGCAGTCCATCTGGGGCCAACGTCCTGACTTTC
TRBV15	TRBD2	.	TRBJ2-7	CATSRAEALAGGLPPYEQYF	TGTGCCACCAGCAGGGCCGAGGCACTAGCGGGAGGGCTACCCCCCTACGAGCAGTACTTC
TRBV28	TRBD1	.	TRBJ1-4	CASSLPARGDEKLFF	TGTGCCAGCAGTTTGCCGGCCAGGGGGGATGAAAAACTGTTTTTT
TRBV6-6	.	.	TRBJ2-3	CASSYGAPSTDTQYF	TGTGCCAGCAGTTACGGGGCCCCTAGCACAGATACGCAGTATTTT
TRBV5-1	TRBD2	.	TRBJ2-1	CASSLVSGSIYNEQFF	TGCGCCAGCAGCTTGGTTAGCGGGAGTATCTACAATGAGCAGTTCTTC
TRBV18	TRBD2	.	TRBJ2-1	CASSPPSGESGEQFF	TGTGCCAGCTCACCACCAAGCGGGGAGTCCGGTGAGCAGTTCTTC
TRBV2	TRBD1	.	TRBJ1-5	CASSGGTENQPQHF	TGTGCCAGCAGTGGGGGGACAGAGAATCAGCCCCAGCATTTT
TRBV11-3	.	.	TRBJ1-3	CASSSPRGSGNTIYF	TGTGCCAGCAGCTCCCCCCGGGGCTCTGGAAACACCATATATTTT
TRBV11-2	TRBD1	.	TRBJ1-1	CASSLDKGTLDRGTDEAFF	TGTGCCAGCAGCTTAGATAAAGGAACGTTGGACAGGGGTACCGATGAAGCTTTCTTT
TRBV3-1/TRBV3-2	.	.	TRBJ2-1	CASSGTGYSYNEQFF	TGTGCCAGCAGCGGTACAGGGTACTCCTACAATGAGCAGTTCTTC
TRBV5-1	TRBD2	.	TRBJ2-6	CASSPTSVGANVLTF	TGCGCCAGCAGTCCGACTAGCGTTGGGGCCAACGTCCTGACTTTC
TRBV28	TRBD2	.	TRBJ2-4	CASSLGTRIQYF	TGTGCCAGCAGTTTAGGGACTAGAATTCAGTACTTC
TRBV18	TRBD1	.	TRBJ2-7	CASSPSQGAVSYEQYF	TGTGCCAGCTCACCTTCCCAGGGGGCCGTATCCTACGAGCAGTACTTC
TRBV18	TRBD1	.	TRBJ2-7	CASSIGQDYEQYF	TGTGCCAGCTCGATAGGACAGGACTACGAGCAGTACTTC
TRBV5-1	.	.	TRBJ1-4	CASSRDTGEKLFF	TGCGCCAGCTCAAGGGACACGGGGGAAAAACTGTTTTTT
TRBV2	TRBD2	.	TRBJ2-1	CASRVTSGSYNEQFF	TGTGCCAGCAGGGTGACTAGCGGCTCCTACAATGAGCAGTTCTTC
TRBV28	TRBD2	.	TRBJ2-1	CASRSSSGSPYNEQFF	TGTGCCAGCAGATCCTCTAGCGGGAGTCCTTACAATGAGCAGTTCTTC
TRBV11-2	TRBD1	.	TRBJ2-7	CASSLTGTQGAEQYF	TGTGCCAGCAGCCTAACCGGGACTCAGGGGGCCGAGCAGTACTTC
TRBV2	TRBD2	.	TRBJ2-2	CASSEGLAGTGELFF	TGTGCCAGCAGTGAAGGACTAGCGGGGACCGGGGAGCTGTTTTTT